This TCR beta chain is drawn from a study of blood T cells in healthy people across ages. Overall study: About one barcoded beta molecule was captured per two T cells (by template switching). Whole-study results and caveats: The study found TCR beta diversity correlated strongly with naive T cell percentage. Estimates drawn from one million T cells were deemed to understate diversity. It was the long-lived donors that had more naive CD4+ cells and higher diversity than aged donors.

Germline CDR1 reads SNHLY; CDR2 reads FYNNEI. The trim removed 5 bases at V and 9 bases at J, leaving 13 bases unmatched. The CDR3 runs 15 residues. Through a sample-barcoded 5' primer and a J-beta primer mix, a second PCR was run for 7 to 11 cycles. TCRdb called the 5' RACE reads again in MiXCR, with one record for every CDR3 protein. The repertoire includes hundreds of thousands of distinct CDR3 sequences, around 32% of them detected once, and 15% sits in the top ten. This clonotype was recorded a few times. The target antigen is unknown. This TCR came from an elderly woman in good health. The chain recombines TRBV2 with TRBJ2-1; TRBD1 matches at 7 bases. The source material was blood. DNA of the CDR3: TGTGCCAGCAGTCGGGACAGCTCCATAAGTGGTGAGCAGTTCTTC. It encodes CASSRDSSISGEQFF.